The sequence of this TCR beta chain was determined in a study of molecular identifiers for immune sequencing clone quantification. About the research overall: Replicate RNA from roughly 21,000 or 96,000 naive CD8 T cells formed five aliquots; four were sequenced. Findings and limits, study-wide: Highly expanded clone sizes could be underestimated through barcode sharing by identical TCR molecules.

The CDR3 length is 16 residues. Trimming removed 5 bases from V and 4 bases from J; junction bases left unmatched: 13. CDR1 is MNHEY, CDR2 SVGAGI, per germline. This clonotype has ten or more counts. The antigen remains unidentified. TCRdb recomputed calls from the PCR reads with MiXCR, one row per CDR3 protein. The sample shows about 68,000 distinct CDR3 sequences, 15% to 20% of them seen only once. This TCR was recovered from a human donor in good health. Some libraries in this study had Jurkat cell RNA spiked in. Sequencing input: naive CD8+ T cells from blood, with Jurkat cell RNA spiked in. Noted subset: FACS-sorted CD8+CD4-CCR7+CD45RA+ naive T cells. The chain combines TRBV6-5 with TRBJ2-7; 8 bases are shared with TRBD1. CDR3 sequence reads: CASSISIRTGIYEQYF. DNA for the CDR3: TGTGCCAGCAGTATAAGTATCAGGACAGGGATTTACGAGCAGTACTTC.